These 25 T cell receptor beta chains came from one sample sequenced in a study of blood T cell repertoires in COVID-19. Some clones are missing from TCRdb's copy, which holds only in-frame ones; the method was immunoSEQ multiplex PCR. This table holds approximately 200,000 clones, around 86% found once. Sequencing used peripheral blood. The receptors originated from a human donor in a cohort sampled during active COVID-19.

The chain recombines TRBV5-1 with TRBJ2-2; D possibly corresponds to TRBD1 (5 bases). CDR3 length equals 15 residues. Germline V gives CDR1 SGHRS, CDR2 YFSETQ. The V end lost 2 bases, the J end lost 6 bases, and 14 bases lay between the germline ends. The CDR3 here is CASSLGASGPGELFF. The CDR3 DNA follows: TGCGCCAGCAGCTTAGGGGCTAGTGGGCCCGGGGAGCTGTTTTTT.

This chain connects TRBV5-1 to TRBJ1-2; TRBD1 aligns across 11 bases. Germline V gene data show CDR1 as SGHRS and CDR2 as YFSETQ. V was pared by 4 bases and J by 6 bases, with 5 bases of the junction left unmatched. The CDR3 extends over 14 amino acids. Here the CDR3 reads CASSGQGALHGYTF. Written as DNA, the CDR3 is TGCGCCAGCAGCGGACAGGGGGCCCTACATGGCTACACCTTC.

The chain has TRBV25-1 and TRBJ1-2; possibly TRBD1 for D (5 bases). V was pared by 1 base and J by 4 bases, with 13 bases between. Germline CDR1 is MGHDK and CDR2 is SYGVNS. This CDR3 spans 15 amino acids. CDR3: CASSESGGASYGYTF. In nucleotides, the CDR3 is TGTGCCAGCAGTGAATCGGGGGGAGCGAGCTATGGCTACACCTTC.

The rearrangement links TRBV7-3 to TRBJ2-1; TRBD1 matches 9 bases. V dropped 5 bases and J dropped 5; count of bases not matched to a gene: 7. Germline V gene sequence: CDR1 SGHTA, CDR2 FQGTGA. This CDR3 contains 15 residues. CDR3 in amino acids: CASSAHRGLDNEQFF. The CDR3 DNA is TGTGCCAGCAGCGCCCACAGGGGGCTGGACAATGAGCAGTTCTTC.

CDR3 in DNA: TGTGCCAGCAGTTTATATGGGACAGGGGATTTCCTTGAGCATTTT. Amino acid sequence: CASSLYGTGDFLEHF. The chain joins TRBV28 to TRBJ1-5; 10 bases are shared with TRBD1. CDR1 MDHEN and CDR2 SYDVKM come from the germline V gene. The CDR3 is made up of 15 amino acids. Trimming at V came to 1 base and at J to 14 bases, leaving 11 bases not matched to a gene.

The chain has TRBV20-1 and TRBJ2-7; TRBD2 agrees at 7 bases. The CDR3 is made up of 15 amino acids. The V segment lost 3 bases and the J segment 1 base; nucleotides outside the gene matches: 9. Germline loops: CDR1 DFQATT, CDR2 SNEGSKA (reference sequence). The CDR3 spells CSASRLAVTSYEQYF. The CDR3 nucleotides are TGCAGTGCTAGTCGGCTAGCGGTAACTTCCTACGAGCAGTACTTC.

The genes are TRBV19 and TRBJ2-3, with D uncertain. Germline V gene sequence: CDR1 LNHDA, CDR2 SQIVND (reference sequence). The CDR3 length is 13 residues. Trimming cost V 5 bases and J 1 base, with 7 bases left between them. For the CDR3, the DNA is TGTGCCAGTAGTGAGCCGGGCACAGATACGCAGTATTTT. Residues: CASSEPGTDTQYF. The complete variable domain, with remaining parts taken from reference TRBV19 and TRBJ2-3, reads DGGITQSPKYLFRKEGQNVTLSCEQNLNHDAMYWYRQDPGQGLRLIYYSQIVNDFQKGDIAEGYSVSREKKESFPLTVTSAQKNPTAFYLCASSEPGTDTQYFGPGTRLTVL.

The gene calls are TRBV7-9 and TRBJ2-7; 9 bases line up with TRBD1. The V gene's germline CDR1 is SEHNR and CDR2 FQNEAQ (reference sequence). J lost 2 bases, V lost 3 bases, and 8 bases had no gene match. The CDR3 loop spans 16 amino acids. CDR3: CASSFLPGQGPYEQYF. The CDR3 bases are TGTGCCAGCAGCTTCCTACCGGGACAGGGCCCCTACGAGCAGTACTTC.

The chain employs TRBV2 and TRBJ2-5; TRBD2 aligns across 7 bases. With V trimmed by 1 base and J by 1 base, 0 bases remained unmatched. The CDR3 has 14 amino acids. Germline values: CDR1 SNHLY, CDR2 FYNNEI. The CDR3 sequence is CASSEVAGQETQYF. The CDR3 bases are TGTGCCAGCAGTGAAGTAGCGGGCCAAGAGACCCAGTACTTC.

With respect to this clone: Other DNA sequences in the sample encode the same CDR3. The chain employs TRBV12-3 or TRBV12-4 and TRBJ1-5, with D uncertain. This CDR3 spans 12 amino acids. V gave up 3 bases and J gave up 4 bases, with 4 bases separating them. CDR3 coding DNA: TGTGCCAGCAGTTTCATGAATCAGCCCCAGCATTTT. It yields the protein CASSFMNQPQHF.

The rearrangement links TRBV7-2 to TRBJ1-2; perhaps TRBD1 as D (6 bases). Deletions cut 1 base from V and 4 bases from J, with 10 bases between. The germline V gene has CDR1 SGHTA and CDR2 FQGNSA. The CDR3 is 14 amino acids. CDR3 bases: TGTGCCAGCAGCTTAGTACAGGGCAGCTATGGCTACACCTTC. Translating it yields CASSLVQGSYGYTF. Supplemented by reference TRBV7-2 and TRBJ1-2, the full variable domain reads GAGVSQSPSNKVTEKGKDVELRCDPISGHTALYWYRQSLGQGLEFLIYFQGNSAPDKSGLPSDRFSAERTGGSVSTLTIQRTQQEDSAVYLCASSLVQGSYGYTFGSGTRLTVV.

This chain joins TRBV6-2 or TRBV6-3 and TRBJ2-5; D not resolved. CDR3 size: 14 residues. Germline V gene data show CDR1 as MNHEY and CDR2 as SVGEGT. With 3 bases removed from V and 5 bases from J, the gap between germline ends came to 13 bases. The CDR3 reads CASSYRQVEETQYF. CDR3 bases: TGTGCCAGCAGTTATAGGCAGGTAGAGGAGACCCAGTACTTC.

The chain employs TRBV19 and TRBJ2-7; D may be TRBD2 (6 bases). Germline V lookup: CDR1 LNHDA, CDR2 SQIVND (reference sequence). The V end was cut by 6 bases, the J end by 0 bases, with 18 bases between. The CDR3 extends over 16 amino acids. The DNA of the CDR3 is TGTGCCAGTAGCCCCTCCGGGACTTACTTCTCCTACGAGCAGTACTTC. Translating it yields CASSPSGTYFSYEQYF.

V usage is TRBV9 and J usage is TRBJ2-7; the match to TRBD1 covers 7 bases. Germline CDR1 reads SGDLS; CDR2 reads YYNGEE. V was clipped by 0 bases and J by 3 bases; unmatched bases: 9. CDR3 length: 16 amino acids. CDR3 region: CASSVGSGTANYEQYF. In DNA, the CDR3 is TGTGCCAGCAGCGTAGGATCCGGGACAGCGAACTACGAGCAGTACTTC.

The V and J genes are TRBV5-5 and TRBJ2-6, with 7 bases that match TRBD1. The CDR3 consists of 16 residues. The germline CDR1 and CDR2 sequences are SGHKS and YYEKEE (reference sequence). The trim removed 0 bases at V and 5 bases at J, leaving 5 bases unmatched. CDR3 nucleotide sequence: TGTGCCAGCAGCTTGGCCGCAGGGGGAAGGGCCAACGTCCTGACTTTC. Protein product: CASSLAAGGRANVLTF.

Comment on this clone: Within the sample, other DNA sequences also encode this same CDR3. V gene TRBV9 combines with J gene TRBJ2-7; the match to TRBD2 covers 11 bases. With 3 bases clipped from V and 1 base from J, the junction kept 3 bases outside the gene matches. Germline V gene lookup returns CDR1 SGDLS and CDR2 YYNGEE. This CDR3 has 15 residues. In DNA form, the CDR3 reads TGTGCCAGCAGCGAGGGACTAGCGGATTCCTACGAGCAGTACTTC. Translated: CASSEGLADSYEQYF. Full variable domain (missing parts from reference TRBV9 and TRBJ2-7): DSGVTQTPKHLITATGQRVTLRCSPRSGDLSVYWYQQSLDQGLQFLIQYYNGEERAKGNILERFSAQQFPDLHSELNLSSLELGDSALYFCASSEGLADSYEQYFGPGTRLTVT.

The J gene is TRBJ2-7, the V gene TRBV5-1, with 9 bases matching TRBD1. Germline values: CDR1 SGHRS, CDR2 YFSETQ. The V segment lost 4 bases and the J segment 6 bases; nucleotides outside the gene matches: 8. The CDR3 extends over 14 amino acids. DNA of the CDR3: TGCGCCAGCAGCATCGGGACAGGGAACGGCGAGCAGTACTTC. It translates to CASSIGTGNGEQYF.

V and J are TRBV7-8 and TRBJ1-2; a weak D match, TRBD1 (5 bases). Trimming took off 5 bases at V and 4 bases at J, with 14 bases between the two ends. Looked up from germline, CDR1 is SGHVS and CDR2 is FQNEAQ. CDR3 length equals 14 residues. The CDR3 DNA follows: TGTGCCAGCAGCCGAGTCGGGGGTACCTATGGCTACACCTTC. Translated: CASSRVGGTYGYTF.

This clone was seen ten or more times. The chain uses TRBV6-5 and TRBJ2-6; the D is unclear. V gave up 0 bases and J gave up 2 bases, with 8 bases separating them. The CDR3 extends over 16 amino acids. Germline V lookup: CDR1 MNHEY, CDR2 SVGAGI. The CDR3 is CASSYSSGAGANVLTF. The CDR3 DNA reads TGTGCCAGCAGTTACTCGTCTGGAGCTGGGGCCAACGTCCTGACTTTC.

The chain recombines TRBV5-5 with TRBJ1-2, with TRBD1 identical over 9 bases. The CDR3 spans 15 residues. Per the germline V gene, CDR1 is SGHKS and CDR2 is YYEKEE (reference sequence). Unmatched junction bases numbered 8, after V lost 5 bases and J lost 3 bases. The CDR3, as DNA: TGTGCCAGCAGTTTGCGCCGGGACAGGGACTATGGCTACACCTTC. Protein: CASSLRRDRDYGYTF. The complete variable domain, with remaining parts taken from reference TRBV5-5 and TRBJ1-2, reads DAGVTQSPTHLIKTRGQQVTLRCSPISGHKSVSWYQQVLGQGPQFIFQYYEKEERGRGNFPDRFSARQFPNYSSELNVNALLLGDSALYLCASSLRRDRDYGYTFGSGTRLTVV.

V gene TRBV29-1 combines with J gene TRBJ1-5, with D possibly TRBD1 on 6 matching bases. CDR3 length: 15 residues. Germline assignment: CDR1 SQVTM and CDR2 ANQGSEA. Trimming shortened V by 6 bases and J by 4 bases, and 19 bases separated the two germline ends. CDR3 sequence: CSVTLQGFENQPQHF. Here the CDR3 DNA reads TGCAGCGTGACTCTCCAGGGGTTTGAGAATCAGCCCCAGCATTTT.

Details on this clone: At the DNA level, this CDR3 is encoded by other sequences in the same sample as well. The genes are TRBV5-8 and TRBJ1-5, with D hard to call. V lost 0 bases, J lost 0 bases, and 7 bases lay in between. Germline V gene lookup returns CDR1 SGHTS and CDR2 YDEGEE. There are 15 residues in the CDR3. The CDR3 DNA reads TGTGCCAGCAGCTTGGGGCAGTATAGCAATCAGCCCCAGCATTTT. As protein: CASSLGQYSNQPQHF.

The V gene is TRBV28, the J gene TRBJ2-6; 8 bases map to TRBD1. The germline V gene has CDR1 MDHEN and CDR2 SYDVKM. The V gene end was trimmed by 7 bases and the J gene end by 0 bases; junction bases not matched to a gene: 14. This CDR3 has 19 amino acids. The CDR3 nucleotides read TGTGCCAGCACAGGGGGCGCAAAGCGTCTGATCTCTGGGGCCAACGTCCTGACTTTC. Residues: CASTGGAKRLISGANVLTF. Using reference TRBV28 and TRBJ2-6 for the parts outside the CDR3, the full variable domain is DVKVTQSSRYLVKRTGEKVFLECVQDMDHENMFWYRQDPGLGLRLIYFSYDVKMKEKGDIPEGYSVSREKKERFSLILESASTNQTSMYLCASTGGAKRLISGANVLTFGAGSRLTVL.

V is TRBV3-1 (or the pseudogene TRBV3-2) and J is TRBJ1-1; 10 nucleotides match TRBD1. CDR1 is LGHDT, CDR2 YNNKEL, per germline (reference sequence). The V gene end was trimmed by 5 bases and the J gene end by 4 bases; junction bases not matched to a gene: 7. This CDR3 spans 15 amino acids. The CDR3 spells CASSTRTGGGTEAFF. The CDR3 nucleotides are TGTGCCAGCAGCACAAGGACAGGGGGAGGCACTGAAGCTTTCTTT.

J is TRBJ1-1 and V is TRBV6-5, with a weak D call TRBD1 (6 bases). The V gene lost 5 bases and the J gene lost 1 base, with 11 bases spanning the gap. The CDR3 has 14 amino acids. The germline V gene has CDR1 MNHEY and CDR2 SVGAGI. The CDR3: CASSRGQPNTEAFF. CDR3 DNA sequence: TGTGCCAGCAGTCGAGGACAGCCGAACACTGAAGCTTTCTTT.